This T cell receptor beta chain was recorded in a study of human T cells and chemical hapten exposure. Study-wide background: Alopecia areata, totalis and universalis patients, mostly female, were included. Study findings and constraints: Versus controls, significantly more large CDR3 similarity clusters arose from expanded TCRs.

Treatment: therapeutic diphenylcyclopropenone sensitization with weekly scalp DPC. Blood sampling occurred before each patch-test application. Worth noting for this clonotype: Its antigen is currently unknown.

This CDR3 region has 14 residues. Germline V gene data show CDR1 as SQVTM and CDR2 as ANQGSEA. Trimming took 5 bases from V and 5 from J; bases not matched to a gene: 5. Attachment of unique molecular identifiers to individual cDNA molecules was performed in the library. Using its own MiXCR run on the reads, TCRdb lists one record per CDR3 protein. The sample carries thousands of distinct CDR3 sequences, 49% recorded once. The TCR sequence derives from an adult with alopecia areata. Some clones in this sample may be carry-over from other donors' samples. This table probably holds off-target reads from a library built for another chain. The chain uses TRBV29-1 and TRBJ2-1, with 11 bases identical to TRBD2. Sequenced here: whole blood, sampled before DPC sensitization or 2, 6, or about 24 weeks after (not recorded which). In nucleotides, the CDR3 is TGCAGCGTTTATAGCGGGAGGGGCGACAATGAGCAGTTCTTC. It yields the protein CSVYSGRGDNEQFF.